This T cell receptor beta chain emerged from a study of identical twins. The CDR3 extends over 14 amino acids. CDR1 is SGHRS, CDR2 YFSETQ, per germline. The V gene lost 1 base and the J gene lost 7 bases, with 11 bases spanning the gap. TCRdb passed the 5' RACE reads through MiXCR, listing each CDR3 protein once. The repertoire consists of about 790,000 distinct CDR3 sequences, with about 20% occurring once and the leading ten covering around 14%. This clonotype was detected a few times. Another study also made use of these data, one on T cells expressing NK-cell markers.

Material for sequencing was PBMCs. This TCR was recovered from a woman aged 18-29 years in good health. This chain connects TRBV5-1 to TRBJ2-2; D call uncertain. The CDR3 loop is CASSLSPLGGELFF. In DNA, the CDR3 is TGCGCCAGCAGCTTGTCCCCTCTCGGCGGGGAGCTGTTTTTT.